This T cell receptor (beta chain) was sequenced in a study of shared T cell receptors in the human thymus. Generated by immunoSEQ multiplex PCR, the TCRdb table keeps only in-frame clones and is missing some. The sample carries approximately 760,000 clones, approximately 83% recorded once. Trimming stripped 2 bases from V and 0 bases from J, with 11 bases between. Germline V gives CDR1 SGHVS, CDR2 FNYEAQ. The CDR3 is made up of 15 amino acids. This sample also appeared in a second study, on human thymus T cells. From that study: Healthy Finnish infants undergoing corrective surgery for congenital heart defects were the donors. Thymic resections from corrective heart surgery supplied the tissue. A high degree of thymic repertoire overlap among unrelated individuals was reported in related research.

Sequencing was performed on thymocytes. The source of this sequence is a girl under three years old with a congenital heart defect. The rearrangement uses TRBV7-6 and TRBJ2-7; D might be TRBD1 (6 bases). This CDR3 reads CASSLRTALSYEQYF. The CDR3 DNA reads as TGTGCCAGCAGCTTAAGGACAGCGCTCTCCTACGAGCAGTACTTC.